The 17 T cell receptor beta chains listed next were all sequenced from one sample in a study of radiotherapy plus CTLA-4 blockade in lung cancer. Only in-frame clones appear in the TCRdb table, and some are missing; sequencing was by immunoSEQ multiplex PCR. The sample yields more than 80,000 clones, 85% to 90% seen once. Sequenced here: peripheral blood, sampled from a patient treated with radiotherapy plus ipilimumab. These receptor sequences come from a human donor with non-small cell lung cancer that progressed on radiotherapy plus ipilimumab. Some clones in this sample may be carry-over from other donors' samples.

The rearrangement links TRBV19 to TRBJ1-5, with 8 nucleotides matching TRBD1. CDR1 is LNHDA and CDR2 is SQIVND in the germline V gene (reference sequence). V shed 6 bases, J shed 0 bases, and the junction held 16 bases outside the gene matches. The CDR3 runs to 19 residues. The CDR3 DNA reads TGTGCCAGTAGAAGATACCGGGACAGGAATATCTATAGCAATCAGCCCCAGCATTTT. Translating it yields CASRRYRDRNIYSNQPQHF.

The CDR3, as DNA: TGTGCCAGCAGTTACTCGTTCGGGCCCGATTTAAGTGAAGCTTTCTTT. It yields the protein CASSYSFGPDLSEAFF. The chain couples TRBV6-5 to TRBJ1-1; D is undetermined. Per germline, CDR1 MNHEY and CDR2 SVGAGI. CDR3 length: 16 amino acids. Trimming took off 0 bases at V and 7 bases at J, with 18 bases between the two ends.

V usage is TRBV19 and J usage is TRBJ2-7; 7 bases fit TRBD1. The CDR3 sequence is 14 residues long. Germline-derived CDR1 and CDR2 are LNHDA and SQIVND (reference sequence). The V gene end was trimmed by 3 bases and the J gene end by 1 base; junction bases not matched to a gene: 3. The CDR3 spells CASSMTGKSYEQYF. CDR3 DNA sequence: TGTGCCAGTAGTATGACAGGGAAATCCTACGAGCAGTACTTC.

The V call is TRBV5-4, the J call TRBJ1-2; no firm D call. V was shortened by 0 bases and J by 2 bases, with 5 bases between the two germline ends. CDR1 and CDR2 from the germline V gene are SGHNT and YYREEE (reference sequence). The length of the CDR3 is 13 residues. As DNA, the CDR3 is TGTGCCAGCAGCTTGGACAGCAACTATGGCTACACCTTC. Its protein is CASSLDSNYGYTF.

The chain couples TRBV18 to TRBJ2-7, with 10 bases identical to TRBD1. CDR1 and CDR2 from the germline V gene are KGHSH and LQKENI. CDR3 size: 14 residues. J lost 3 bases, V lost 3 bases, and 2 bases had no gene match. The CDR3 spells CASSPRDRGYEQYF. For the CDR3, the DNA is TGTGCCAGCTCACCTAGGGACAGGGGCTACGAGCAGTACTTC.

Note on this clone: The germline gene is not matched at one end of the junction; a read error may be the cause. V is TRBV5-1 and J is TRBJ2-7; 7 bases are a match to TRBD1. The CDR3 has 11 residues. CDR1 and CDR2 from the germline V gene are SGHRS and YFSETQ. This CDR3 reads CASSSGGHRLF. The CDR3 DNA follows: TGCGCCAGCAGCTCAGGGGGTCACCGGCTCTTC.

This clone was detected only once. The chain has TRBV5-1 and TRBJ2-5; TRBD2 matches at 16 bases. V lost 5 bases and J lost 9; bases outside the gene matches: 13. Germline assignment: CDR1 SGHRS and CDR2 YFSETQ. CDR3 length: 17 residues. CDR3 DNA sequence: TGCGCCAGCAGTCTGGGACTAGCGGGGGGGGCCGATGGGGCCCAGTACTTC. Translation gives CASSLGLAGGADGAQYF.

J is TRBJ1-5 and V is TRBV10-3, with D unclear. Per the germline V gene, CDR1 is ENHRY and CDR2 is SYGVKD. This CDR3 region has 16 residues. The ends were cut back, 2 bases at V and 4 bases at J, with 15 bases in the middle. The CDR3 protein is CAISEPQSMGNQPQHF. The CDR3 DNA follows: TGTGCCATCAGTGAGCCTCAATCTATGGGGAATCAGCCCCAGCATTTT.

The gene calls are TRBV7-2 and TRBJ2-7; a weak D match, TRBD2 (6 bases). Trimming removed 1 base from V and 4 bases from J, with 17 bases in between. CDR1 SGHTA and CDR2 FQGNSA come from the germline V gene. This CDR3 contains 16 residues. The CDR3 region is CASSLGGALRGYEQYF. The CDR3 DNA reads as TGTGCCAGCAGCTTAGGAGGGGCCCTCCGGGGGTACGAGCAGTACTTC. The full variable domain, in which reference TRBV7-2 and TRBJ2-7 provide the parts outside the CDR3, is GAGVSQSPSNKVTEKGKDVELRCDPISGHTALYWYRQSLGQGLEFLIYFQGNSAPDKSGLPSDRFSAERTGGSVSTLTIQRTQQEDSAVYLCASSLGGALRGYEQYFGPGTRLTVT.

The chain couples TRBV7-3 to TRBJ1-1, with 7 positions matching TRBD1. CDR1 is SGHTA and CDR2 is FQGTGA in the germline V gene. There are 13 residues in the CDR3. J was trimmed by 4 bases and V by 5 bases; bases with no gene match: 4. The CDR3 DNA follows: TGTGCCAGCAGCAAGACAGGGTTCACTGAAGCTTTCTTT. The encoded protein is CASSKTGFTEAFF.

In DNA, the CDR3 is TGTGCCAGCAGTGTAGACAGGGGGTCACGGAAGCCCCAGCATTTT. Translated: CASSVDRGSRKPQHF. The chain carries TRBV6-1 and TRBJ1-5; TRBD1 matches 9 bases. Germline CDR1 is MNHNS and CDR2 is SASEGT. Germline trimming cut 4 bases from V and 8 bases from J; bases unmatched to any gene: 9. The CDR3 extends over 15 amino acids.

The rearrangement links TRBV6-5 to TRBJ1-5; D is possibly TRBD1 (6 bases). V lost 0 bases to trimming and J lost 5 bases, with 8 bases between them. Germline V gene sequence: CDR1 MNHEY, CDR2 SVGAGI. The CDR3 has 14 amino acids. Written as DNA, the CDR3 is TGTGCCAGCAGTTACTCACAGGGAGATCAGCCCCAGCATTTT. Translating gives CASSYSQGDQPQHF.

The V gene is TRBV29-1, the J gene TRBJ1-1, with 8 bases matching TRBD1. The germline V gene has CDR1 SQVTM and CDR2 ANQGSEA. Unmatched junction bases numbered 5, after V lost 8 bases and J lost 0 bases. This CDR3 has 13 amino acids. The CDR3 sequence is CSTQGALNTEAFF. In DNA, the CDR3 is TGCAGCACCCAGGGGGCTTTGAACACTGAAGCTTTCTTT.

This chain connects TRBV5-8 to TRBJ2-6; 7 bases match TRBD2. Germline loops: CDR1 SGHTS, CDR2 YDEGEE. The V segment lost 0 bases and the J segment 0 bases; nucleotides outside the gene matches: 6. This CDR3 has 18 amino acids. CDR3 region: CASSLVLAADSGANVLTF. The CDR3 DNA sequence: TGTGCCAGCAGCTTGGTTCTAGCGGCGGACTCTGGGGCCAACGTCCTGACTTTC.

The rearrangement uses TRBV15 and TRBJ1-4, with D perhaps TRBD1 (5 bases). The CDR3 covers 16 residues. Germline-derived CDR1 and CDR2 are LNHNV and YYDKDF (reference sequence). The ends were cut back, 3 bases at V and 7 bases at J, with 18 bases in the middle. CDR3 amino acids: CATSRGRSGVLEKLFF. In DNA, the CDR3 is TGTGCCACCAGCAGGGGGCGGTCGGGGGTTCTTGAAAAACTGTTTTTT.

This clone was seen a few times. V and J are TRBV27 and TRBJ1-3; D gene uncertain. The CDR3 is 14 amino acids. V was clipped by 5 bases and J by 0 bases, with 8 bases between them. Germline V lookup: CDR1 MNHEY, CDR2 SMNVEV (reference sequence). The CDR3 nucleotides are TGTGCCAGCAGTCAGAGGAGCTCTGGAAACACCATATATTTT. It translates to CASSQRSSGNTIYF.

The J gene is TRBJ2-5, the V gene TRBV7-2; 12 nucleotides match TRBD2. The germline CDR1 and CDR2 sequences are SGHTA and FQGNSA. J lost 2 bases, V lost 4 bases, and 5 bases had no gene match. CDR3 length: 16 residues. In nucleotides, the CDR3 is TGTGCCAGCAGCTGGACTAGCGGGGCTTCTCAAGAGACCCAGTACTTC. This translates into CASSWTSGASQETQYF.